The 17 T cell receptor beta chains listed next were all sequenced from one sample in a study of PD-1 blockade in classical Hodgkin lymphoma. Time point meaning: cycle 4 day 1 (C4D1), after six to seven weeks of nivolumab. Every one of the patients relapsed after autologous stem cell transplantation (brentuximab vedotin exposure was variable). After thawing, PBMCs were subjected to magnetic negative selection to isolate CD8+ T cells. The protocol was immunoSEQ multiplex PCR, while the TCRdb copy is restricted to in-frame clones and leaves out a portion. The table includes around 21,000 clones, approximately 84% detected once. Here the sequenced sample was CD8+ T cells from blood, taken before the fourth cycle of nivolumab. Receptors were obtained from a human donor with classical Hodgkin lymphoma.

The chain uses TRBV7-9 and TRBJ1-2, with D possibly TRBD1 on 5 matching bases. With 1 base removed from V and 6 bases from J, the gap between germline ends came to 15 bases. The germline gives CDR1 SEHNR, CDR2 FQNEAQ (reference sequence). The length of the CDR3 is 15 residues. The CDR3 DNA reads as TGTGCCAGCAGCTTAGGTCCCGGGGGTGTCAATGGCTACACCTTC. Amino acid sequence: CASSLGPGGVNGYTF.

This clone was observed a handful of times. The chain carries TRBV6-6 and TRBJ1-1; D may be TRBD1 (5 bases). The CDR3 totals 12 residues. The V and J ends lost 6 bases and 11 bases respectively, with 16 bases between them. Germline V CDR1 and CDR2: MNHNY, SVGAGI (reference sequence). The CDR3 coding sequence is TGTGCCAGCAGCCACGAGGGGCTCGAGGCTTTCTTT. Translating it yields CASSHEGLEAFF.

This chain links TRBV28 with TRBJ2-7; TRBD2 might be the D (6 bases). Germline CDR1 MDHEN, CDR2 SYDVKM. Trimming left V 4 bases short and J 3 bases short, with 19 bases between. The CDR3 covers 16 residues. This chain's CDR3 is CASSSRSSGLLYEQYF. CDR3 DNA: TGTGCCAGCAGTTCGCGAAGTTCGGGACTGCTCTACGAGCAGTACTTC.

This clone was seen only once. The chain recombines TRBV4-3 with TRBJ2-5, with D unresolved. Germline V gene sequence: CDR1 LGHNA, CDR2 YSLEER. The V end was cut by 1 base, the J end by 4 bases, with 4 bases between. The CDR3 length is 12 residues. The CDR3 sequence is CASSQGGETQYF. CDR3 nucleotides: TGCGCCAGCAGCCAAGGGGGAGAGACCCAGTACTTC.

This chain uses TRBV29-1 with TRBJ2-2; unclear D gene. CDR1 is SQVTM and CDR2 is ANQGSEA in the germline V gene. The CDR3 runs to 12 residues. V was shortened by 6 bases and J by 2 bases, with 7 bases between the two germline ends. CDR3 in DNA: TGCAGCGTCGACCACAACACCGGGGAGCTGTTTTTT. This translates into CSVDHNTGELFF.

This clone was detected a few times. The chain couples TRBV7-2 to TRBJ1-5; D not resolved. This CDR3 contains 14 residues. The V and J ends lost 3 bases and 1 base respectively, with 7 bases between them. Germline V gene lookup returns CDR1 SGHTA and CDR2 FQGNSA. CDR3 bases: TGTGCCAGCAGCTTCGGGGTCAGCAATCAGCCCCAGCATTTT. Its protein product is CASSFGVSNQPQHF.

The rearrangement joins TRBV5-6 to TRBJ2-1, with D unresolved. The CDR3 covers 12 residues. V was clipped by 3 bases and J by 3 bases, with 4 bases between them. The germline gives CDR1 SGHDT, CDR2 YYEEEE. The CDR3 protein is CASSWDYNEQFF. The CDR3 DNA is TGTGCCAGCAGCTGGGACTACAATGAGCAGTTCTTC.

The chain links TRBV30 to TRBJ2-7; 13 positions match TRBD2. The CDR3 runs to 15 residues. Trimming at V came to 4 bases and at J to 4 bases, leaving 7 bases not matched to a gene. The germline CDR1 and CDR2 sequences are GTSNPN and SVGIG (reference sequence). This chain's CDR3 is CAWTPLAGGLYEQYF. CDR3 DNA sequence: TGTGCCTGGACTCCACTAGCGGGGGGGCTTTACGAGCAGTACTTC.

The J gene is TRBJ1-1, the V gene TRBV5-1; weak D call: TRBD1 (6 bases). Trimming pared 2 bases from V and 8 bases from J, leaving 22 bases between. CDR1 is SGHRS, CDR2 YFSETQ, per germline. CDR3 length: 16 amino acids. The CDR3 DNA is TGCGCCAGCAGCTTTGGGGGGGCTTCGCCGAGTAGAGAAGCTTTCTTT. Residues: CASSFGGASPSREAFF.

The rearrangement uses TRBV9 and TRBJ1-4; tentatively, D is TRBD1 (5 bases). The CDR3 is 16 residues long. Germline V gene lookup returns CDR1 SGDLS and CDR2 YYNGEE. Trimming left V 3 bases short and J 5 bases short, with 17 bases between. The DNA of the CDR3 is TGTGCCAGCAGCGCTTCCAGCAGCGAGGGGAATGAAAAACTGTTTTTT. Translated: CASSASSSEGNEKLFF.

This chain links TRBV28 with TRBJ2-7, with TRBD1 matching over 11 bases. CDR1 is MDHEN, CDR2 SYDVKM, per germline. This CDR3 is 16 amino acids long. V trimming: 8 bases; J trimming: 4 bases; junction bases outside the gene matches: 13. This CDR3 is CASLITYGTGGYEQYF. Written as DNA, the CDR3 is TGTGCCAGCCTAATCACTTACGGGACAGGGGGTTACGAGCAGTACTTC. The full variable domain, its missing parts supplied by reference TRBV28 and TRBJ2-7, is DVKVTQSSRYLVKRTGEKVFLECVQDMDHENMFWYRQDPGLGLRLIYFSYDVKMKEKGDIPEGYSVSREKKERFSLILESASTNQTSMYLCASLITYGTGGYEQYFGPGTRLTVT.

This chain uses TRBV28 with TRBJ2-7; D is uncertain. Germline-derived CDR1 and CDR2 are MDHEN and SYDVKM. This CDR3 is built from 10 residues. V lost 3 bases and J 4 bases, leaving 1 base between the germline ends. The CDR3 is CASSLYEQYF. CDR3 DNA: TGTGCCAGCAGTTTGTACGAGCAGTACTTC.

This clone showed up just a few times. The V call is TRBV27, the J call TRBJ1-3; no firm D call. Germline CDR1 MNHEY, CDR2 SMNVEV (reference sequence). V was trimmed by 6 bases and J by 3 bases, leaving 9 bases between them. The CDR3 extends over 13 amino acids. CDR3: CASRNLGGNTIYF. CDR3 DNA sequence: TGTGCCAGCAGGAACCTCGGTGGAAACACCATATATTTT.

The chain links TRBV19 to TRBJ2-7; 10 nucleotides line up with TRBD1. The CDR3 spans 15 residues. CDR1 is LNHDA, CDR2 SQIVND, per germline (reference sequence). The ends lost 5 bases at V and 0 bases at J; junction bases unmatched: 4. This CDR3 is CASSPWTGGSYEQYF. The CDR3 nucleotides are TGTGCCAGTAGTCCCTGGACAGGGGGCTCCTACGAGCAGTACTTC.

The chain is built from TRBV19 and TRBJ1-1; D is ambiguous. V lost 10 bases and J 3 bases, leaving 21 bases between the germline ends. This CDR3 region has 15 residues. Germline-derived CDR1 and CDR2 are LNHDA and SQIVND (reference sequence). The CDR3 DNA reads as TGTGCCACTGCTGCTCCAAGGCAAAGGGACACTGAAGCTTTCTTT. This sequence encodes CATAAPRQRDTEAFF.

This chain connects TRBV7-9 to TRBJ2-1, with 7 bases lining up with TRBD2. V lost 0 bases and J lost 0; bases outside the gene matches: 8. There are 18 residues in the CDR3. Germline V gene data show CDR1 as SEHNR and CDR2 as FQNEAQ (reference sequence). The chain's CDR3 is CASSLASRDYFSYNEQFF. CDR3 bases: TGTGCCAGCAGCTTAGCCTCCCGGGACTACTTCTCCTACAATGAGCAGTTCTTC. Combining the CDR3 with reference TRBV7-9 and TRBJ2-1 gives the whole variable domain DTGVSQNPRHKITKRGQNVTFRCDPISEHNRLYWYRQTLGQGPEFLTYFQNEAQLEKSRLLSDRFSAERPKGSFSTLEIQRTEQGDSAMYLCASSLASRDYFSYNEQFFGPGTRLTVL.

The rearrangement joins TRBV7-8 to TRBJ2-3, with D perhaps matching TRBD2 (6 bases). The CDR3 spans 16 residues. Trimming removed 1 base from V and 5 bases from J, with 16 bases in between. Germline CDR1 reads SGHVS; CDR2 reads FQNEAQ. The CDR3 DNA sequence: TGTGCCAGCAGCTTAGGTGCGGGGCGGGTTCAAGATACGCAGTATTTT. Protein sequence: CASSLGAGRVQDTQYF.